The clone carrying this TCR beta chain was seen a few times. In the authors' methods: It was from reference gene primer amplification that nucleated cell counts were estimated. The table came from immunoSEQ multiplex PCR; TCRdb's copy has only in-frame clones and leaves some out. V and J calls and clone size are as listed in that table; D and trimming were resolved from the DNA. This sample has roughly 290,000 clones, with 80% to 90% found just once. The sample is drawn from a study of blood T cell repertoires in COVID-19. On the study more broadly: T cells, B-cell-depleted T cells, or PBMCs provided the cDNA or gDNA that served as material.

Individuals aged about 18 to 90 years were recruited from around 22 US areas. Assignment of participants to cohorts was predicated upon participant-reported clinical history. The germline gives CDR1 SGHRS, CDR2 YFSETQ. The CDR3 is 16 amino acids. V was trimmed by 0 bases and J by 5 bases, leaving 17 bases between them. This chain links TRBV5-1 with TRBJ1-1, with D perhaps matching TRBD1 (6 bases). This sequence originates from a man aged 30-40 years who had recovered from COVID-19. Input material: PBMCs or T cells enriched from blood (not recorded which). The CDR3 coding sequence is TGCGCCAGCAGCTTGGGGGCCCCAGGGGCTCGGACTGAAGCTTTCTTT. Translation: CASSLGAPGARTEAFF.